A single sample gave rise to the 21 T cell receptor beta chains below, sequenced in a study of T cells of healthy individuals. MiXCR was run by TCRdb on the 5' RACE reads, yielding one entry per CDR3 protein. Of 60,000 to 70,000 distinct CDR3 sequences listed, 16% are singletons. The receptors come from a human donor in good health.

The chain is built from TRBV7-9 and TRBJ2-5; 7 positions agree with TRBD1. V was clipped by 5 bases and J by 6 bases; unmatched bases: 12. CDR3 size: 15 residues. Germline V lookup: CDR1 SEHNR, CDR2 FQNEAQ (reference sequence). CDR3 DNA sequence: TGTGCCAGCAGCCCGAGGGACAGAAGTAGAAAGACCCAGTACTTC. The encoded protein is CASSPRDRSRKTQYF.

This clonotype was found a few times. The V and J genes are TRBV10-3 and TRBJ1-1; D remains ambiguous. The CDR3 spans 13 residues. V lost 4 bases to trimming and J lost 7 bases, with 13 bases between them. Germline V gives CDR1 ENHRY, CDR2 SYGVKD. The CDR3 sequence is CAISGVGRNEAFF. CDR3 coding DNA: TGTGCCATCAGTGGCGTCGGGAGGAATGAAGCTTTCTTT.

The chain employs TRBV11-2 and TRBJ2-1, with 12 bases matching TRBD2. V lost 3 bases to trimming and J lost 10 bases; unmatched junction nucleotides: 16. CDR1 and CDR2 from the germline V gene are SGHAT and FQNNGV. The CDR3 sequence is 18 residues long. The CDR3 loop reads CASSFGIVASGGAQEQFF. The CDR3 region has the DNA TGTGCCAGCAGCTTCGGGATCGTGGCTAGCGGGGGGGCACAGGAGCAGTTCTTC.

This clonotype has at least ten counts. This chain joins TRBV5-4 and TRBJ2-6; either TRBD1 or TRBD2 may supply D (5 bases each). V was pared by 3 bases and J by 13 bases, with 17 bases between. CDR1 is SGHNT and CDR2 is YYREEE in the germline V gene (reference sequence). This CDR3 is 14 amino acids long. The CDR3 loop reads CASSSPGAPEVLTF. Here the CDR3 DNA reads TGTGCCAGCAGCTCCCCCGGGGCTCCCGAGGTCCTGACTTTC.

This clonotype was detected a few times. The chain uses TRBV5-1 and TRBJ1-3; the D gene is possibly TRBD1 (5 bases). V lost 3 bases to trimming and J lost 4 bases, with 8 bases between them. The germline V gene encodes CDR1 SGHRS and CDR2 YFSETQ. The CDR3 consists of 13 residues. The DNA for the CDR3 is TGCGCCAGCAGCTCAGGGTCCGGAAACACCATATATTTT. Translated: CASSSGSGNTIYF.

This clonotype appeared a few times. The DNA for the CDR3 is TGTGCCAGCAGTTCTCCAGGGTACGGAAACACCATATATTTT. The encoded protein is CASSSPGYGNTIYF. The chain links TRBV6-6 to TRBJ1-3; a possible D gene is TRBD1 (5 bases). The CDR3 totals 14 residues. The germline V gene has CDR1 MNHNY and CDR2 SVGAGI (reference sequence). V was trimmed by 4 bases and J by 4 bases, leaving 11 bases between them.

The chain carries TRBV12-3 or TRBV12-4 and TRBJ2-4, with D maybe TRBD1 (5 bases). Trimming cost V 3 bases and J 0 bases, with 12 bases left between them. The CDR3 spans 16 residues. The CDR3 reads CASSFPGALAKNIQYF. In DNA form, the CDR3 reads TGTGCCAGCAGTTTTCCTGGGGCTCTAGCCAAAAACATTCAGTACTTC.

This clonotype was found many times. The chain couples TRBV4-1 to TRBJ2-7, with 7 positions matching TRBD1. The ends lost 0 bases at V and 0 bases at J; junction bases unmatched: 14. The CDR3 is 19 residues long. CDR1 MGHRA and CDR2 YSYEKL come from the germline V gene. CDR3 nucleotide sequence: TGCGCCAGCAGCCAAGATAGGTCGACAGGGTTTGGGGCCTCCTACGAGCAGTACTTC. It codes for CASSQDRSTGFGASYEQYF.

This clonotype was seen more than once but under ten times. J is TRBJ1-1 and V is TRBV9; TRBD1 might be the D (6 bases). CDR1 is SGDLS and CDR2 is YYNGEE in the germline V gene. Deletions cut 4 bases from V and 10 bases from J, with 20 bases between. The CDR3 is 14 residues long. The CDR3 coding sequence is TGTGCCAGCAGCCCCGGGGGCGAGGGGGAAGGAGCTTTCTTT. This translates into CASSPGGEGEGAFF.

Ten or more counts support this clonotype. The chain employs TRBV12-3 or TRBV12-4 and TRBJ2-1, with 7 bases lining up with TRBD2. Losses at the gene ends were 5 bases for V and 7 bases for J; bases not matched to a gene: 17. CDR3 length equals 17 residues. The CDR3 DNA reads as TGTGCCAGCAGTGCCAACCCCCCCGGCGGGGGTGTTAATGAGCAGTTCTTC. Translating gives CASSANPPGGGVNEQFF.

Ten or more counts support this clonotype. This chain connects TRBV29-1 to TRBJ2-7; no reliable D call. CDR1 and CDR2 from the germline V gene are SQVTM and ANQGSEA. The germline V and J ends were trimmed by 3 bases and 4 bases, with 10 bases remaining between them. The CDR3 runs 12 residues. CDR3 sequence reads: CSVDRPGYEQYF. The CDR3 DNA sequence: TGCAGCGTTGATCGACCCGGATACGAGCAGTACTTC.

J is TRBJ2-6 and V is TRBV19; D is perhaps TRBD1 or TRBD2 (6 bases each). Trimming removed 3 bases from V and 2 bases from J, with 8 bases in between. The germline V gene has CDR1 LNHDA and CDR2 SQIVND (reference sequence). The length of the CDR3 is 15 residues. The CDR3 DNA sequence: TGTGCCAGTAGTATCCGGGGGCCTGGGGCCAACGTCCTGACTTTC. It specifies CASSIRGPGANVLTF.

The rearrangement uses TRBV15 and TRBJ2-5; 8 bases fit TRBD1. CDR1 and CDR2 from the germline V gene are LNHNV and YYDKDF (reference sequence). The CDR3 totals 15 residues. Trimming at V came to 1 base and at J to 4 bases, leaving 5 bases not matched to a gene. The DNA for the CDR3 is TGTGCCACCAGCAGAGTCCCCGACAGGGGAGAGACCCAGTACTTC. As protein: CATSRVPDRGETQYF.

In its sample, this clonotype was seen a few times. The genes are TRBV7-9 and TRBJ1-5; D might be TRBD1 (6 bases). V dropped 1 base and J dropped 6 bases, with 16 bases sitting between them. The CDR3 consists of 16 residues. CDR1 SEHNR and CDR2 FQNEAQ come from the germline V gene (reference sequence). CDR3 DNA: TGTGCCAGCAGCTTAGGACGTTCAGGGGCGGTTCAGCCCCAGCATTTT. The encoded protein is CASSLGRSGAVQPQHF.

The chain couples TRBV20-1 to TRBJ2-5; D is undetermined. Germline V gene sequence: CDR1 DFQATT, CDR2 SNEGSKA (reference sequence). The ends were cut back, 1 base at V and 6 bases at J, with 12 bases in the middle. This CDR3 has 13 amino acids. The CDR3 bases are TGCAGTGCTAGAGGTGGGCCTGGTAAGACCCAGTACTTC. Its protein product is CSARGGPGKTQYF.

This clonotype has at least ten counts. The chain recombines TRBV2 with TRBJ2-1, with 8 bases that match TRBD2. This CDR3 has 16 residues. Germline-derived CDR1 and CDR2 are SNHLY and FYNNEI. V trimming: 10 bases; J trimming: 5 bases; junction bases outside the gene matches: 16. The CDR3 region has the DNA TGTGCCACCACCCGTTGGAGGCGGGGGGCCGACAATGAGCAGTTCTTC. This encodes CATTRWRRGADNEQFF.

Ten or more counts support this clonotype. The chain joins TRBV25-1 to TRBJ1-2; D not certain. The V end was cut by 2 bases, the J end by 4 bases, with 14 bases between. CDR1 and CDR2 from the germline V gene are MGHDK and SYGVNS. The CDR3 runs 15 residues. For the CDR3, the DNA is TGTGCCAGCAGTGAAGAAACTTGGGGTAGCTATGGCTACACCTTC. It encodes CASSEETWGSYGYTF.

This clonotype was counted between two and nine times. This chain joins TRBV12-5 and TRBJ1-4; TRBD1 matches at 8 bases. V shed 5 bases, J shed 4 bases, and the junction held 3 bases outside the gene matches. Germline V gene sequence: CDR1 LGHNT, CDR2 FRNRAP. The length of the CDR3 is 14 residues. As DNA, the CDR3 is TGTGCTAGTGGTATAGGACAGGGTAATGAAAAACTGTTTTTT. Its translation: CASGIGQGNEKLFF. The full variable domain, in which reference TRBV12-5 and TRBJ1-4 provide the parts outside the CDR3, is DARVTQTPRHKVTEMGQEVTMRCQPILGHNTVFWYRQTMMQGLELLAYFRNRAPLDDSGMPKDRFSAEMPDATLATLKIQPSEPRDSAVYFCASGIGQGNEKLFFGSGTQLSVL.

This clonotype has at least ten counts. V and J are TRBV10-3 and TRBJ2-7; D not certain. Germline V CDR1 and CDR2: ENHRY, SYGVKD. The CDR3 is 12 residues long. Trimming took off 8 bases at V and 3 bases at J, with 11 bases between the two ends. DNA for the CDR3: TGTGCCATCTTTAGTGGATTCTACGAGCAGTACTTC. Residues: CAIFSGFYEQYF.

This clonotype was recorded many times. This rearrangement joins TRBV5-1 to TRBJ1-5; D uncertain. From germline, CDR1 is SGHRS and CDR2 YFSETQ. V gave up 4 bases and J gave up 6 bases, with 14 bases separating them. This CDR3 region has 14 residues. In DNA form, the CDR3 reads TGCGCCAGCAGCCCCGAGGAGGGTTTTCAGCCCCAGCATTTT. Its translation is CASSPEEGFQPQHF.

The genes are TRBV13 and TRBJ2-1; D not certain. The CDR3 loop spans 12 amino acids. CDR1 is PRHDT and CDR2 is FYEKMQ in the germline V gene (reference sequence). The ends were cut back, 6 bases at V and 7 bases at J, with 10 bases in the middle. The CDR3, as DNA: TGTGCCAGCAGATCCAGAAGGAATGAGCAGTTCTTC. Its protein is CASRSRRNEQFF.